A single sample is the source of the 23 T cell receptor beta chains below, sequenced in a study of control samples from healthy donors and cancer patients. The assay was immunoSEQ multiplex PCR, and TCRdb's table has in-frame clones only and misses some. The table has tens of thousands of clones, about 75% seen once. Material: formalin-fixed, paraffin-embedded tissue. The receptor source for this set is a male donor with melanoma.

This sequence joins TRBV27 and TRBJ2-3; TRBD2 matches 7 bases. V lost 1 base to trimming and J lost 3 bases; unmatched junction nucleotides: 7. The length of the CDR3 is 16 residues. Germline V gene lookup returns CDR1 MNHEY and CDR2 SMNVEV (reference sequence). The CDR3 here is CASSLLASGPTDTQYF. CDR3 DNA: TGTGCCAGCAGTTTATTGGCTAGCGGACCAACAGATACGCAGTATTTT.

Worth noting for this clone: One end of the junction does not line up with germline, which may come from a read error. The chain carries TRBV28 and TRBJ1-1; TRBD1 matches 7 bases. Germline CDR1 and CDR2: MDHEN and SYDVKM. This CDR3 spans 13 amino acids. This chain's CDR3 is CASSTGQITEVFF. For the CDR3, the DNA is TGTGCCAGCAGTACGGGACAGATCACTGAAGTTTTCTTT. Full variable domain (missing parts from reference TRBV28 and TRBJ1-1): DVKVTQSSRYLVKRTGEKVFLECVQDMDHENMFWYRQDPGLGLRLIYFSYDVKMKEKGDIPEGYSVSREKKERFSLILESASTNQTSMYLCASSTGQITEVFFGQGTRLTVV.

This rearrangement joins TRBV14 to TRBJ2-2; D is undetermined. V was shortened by 4 bases and J by 8 bases, with 8 bases between the two germline ends. Germline V CDR1 and CDR2: SGHDN, FVKESK. The CDR3 runs 12 residues. CDR3 amino acids: CASSRYAGELFF. CDR3 nucleotide sequence: TGTGCCAGCAGCCGGTATGCTGGGGAGCTGTTTTTT. Looking up the rest from reference TRBV14 and TRBJ2-2 gives the full variable domain: EAGVTQFPSHSVIEKGQTVTLRCDPISGHDNLYWYRRVMGKEIKFLLHFVKESKQDESGMPNNRFLAERTGGTYSTLKVQPAELEDSGVYFCASSRYAGELFFGEGSRLTVL.

This chain connects TRBV14 to TRBJ2-7; D ambiguous. V gave up 4 bases and J gave up 3 bases, with 10 bases separating them. Looked up from germline, CDR1 is SGHDN and CDR2 is FVKESK. The CDR3 sequence is 13 residues long. Here the CDR3 DNA reads TGTGCCAGCAGCCCCAGGCCATACTACGAGCAGTACTTC. As protein: CASSPRPYYEQYF.

This sequence joins TRBV14 and TRBJ2-1, with 9 positions matching TRBD2. Germline CDR1 reads SGHDN; CDR2 reads FVKESK. This CDR3 region has 15 residues. With V trimmed by 4 bases and J by 9 bases, 10 bases remained unmatched. CDR3 bases: TGTGCCAGCAGCCCCCTCGCGGGAGGGGACCGTGAGCAGTTCTTC. As protein: CASSPLAGGDREQFF.

This chain joins TRBV19 and TRBJ1-1; a possible D gene is TRBD1 (5 bases). CDR3 length: 13 amino acids. Germline V gene lookup returns CDR1 LNHDA and CDR2 SQIVND (reference sequence). V was pared by 2 bases and J by 4 bases, with 8 bases between. DNA for the CDR3: TGTGCCAGTAGTATACAGGGTCTCACTGAAGCTTTCTTT. It yields the protein CASSIQGLTEAFF. Full variable domain (remainder filled in from reference TRBV19 and TRBJ1-1): DGGITQSPKYLFRKEGQNVTLSCEQNLNHDAMYWYRQDPGQGLRLIYYSQIVNDFQKGDIAEGYSVSREKKESFPLTVTSAQKNPTAFYLCASSIQGLTEAFFGQGTRLTVV.

This clone was recorded once. V gene TRBV7-3 combines with J gene TRBJ1-2, with D maybe TRBD1 (5 bases). The CDR3 has 12 amino acids. V gave up 2 bases and J gave up 6 bases, with 7 bases separating them. Germline-derived CDR1 and CDR2 are SGHTA and FQGTGA. The CDR3 region is CASSLSGDGYTF. CDR3 DNA: TGTGCCAGCAGCTTATCGGGGGATGGCTACACCTTC.

The gene calls are TRBV25-1 and TRBJ2-5; 8 bases align to TRBD2. The length of the CDR3 is 14 residues. Germline V gene data show CDR1 as MGHDK and CDR2 as SYGVNS. With 8 bases clipped from V and 4 bases from J, the junction kept 9 bases outside the gene matches. The CDR3 loop reads CASRGGRGGETQYF. Written as DNA, the CDR3 is TGTGCCAGCCGAGGGGGACGGGGGGGAGAGACCCAGTACTTC. The variable domain in full, with the rest retrieved from reference TRBV25-1 and TRBJ2-5, is EADIYQTPRYLVIGTGKKITLECSQTMGHDKMYWYQQDPGMELHLIHYSYGVNSTEKGDLSSESTVSRIRTEHFPLTLESARPSHTSQYLCASRGGRGGETQYFGPGTRLLVL.

This sequence joins TRBV12-3 or TRBV12-4 and TRBJ1-6; D is ambiguous. Trimming removed 4 bases from V and 7 bases from J, with 8 bases in between. The CDR3 contains 13 residues. Here the CDR3 reads CASSYQDNSPLHF. DNA of the CDR3: TGTGCCAGCAGTTACCAGGACAATTCACCCCTCCACTTT.

The V call is TRBV4-1, the J call TRBJ1-1, with D unclear. The CDR3 consists of 13 residues. Trimming removed 2 bases at V and 3 bases at J, with 7 bases between. Per the germline V gene, CDR1 is MGHRA and CDR2 is YSYEKL. The chain's CDR3 is CASSQQVDTEAFF. CDR3 bases: TGCGCCAGCAGCCAACAGGTGGACACTGAAGCTTTCTTT.

The rearrangement uses TRBV19 and TRBJ2-6; D not certain. V was trimmed by 3 bases and J by 1 base, leaving 16 bases between them. The CDR3 contains 18 residues. Germline CDR1 LNHDA, CDR2 SQIVND (reference sequence). DNA for the CDR3: TGTGCCAGTAGTATTGATTTCAACCAGCGTTCTGGGGCCAACGTCCTGACTTTC. It encodes CASSIDFNQRSGANVLTF.

The V call is TRBV12-3 or TRBV12-4, the J call TRBJ2-5; D possibly matches TRBD1 or TRBD2 (5 bases each). Trimming cost V 6 bases and J 2 bases, with 10 bases left between them. CDR3 length: 13 residues. This chain's CDR3 is CASSRGRQETQYF. DNA for the CDR3: TGTGCCAGCAGCCGGGGACGGCAAGAGACCCAGTACTTC.

V is TRBV18 and J is TRBJ1-1; no clear D gene. Germline CDR1 KGHSH, CDR2 LQKENI. The CDR3 is made up of 17 amino acids. With 2 bases removed from V and 3 bases from J, the gap between germline ends came to 19 bases. Here the CDR3 DNA reads TGTGCCAGCTCACCAGGACCCTACCGGTTAAGCGACACTGAAGCTTTCTTT. It specifies CASSPGPYRLSDTEAFF.

This clone was seen more than once but under ten times. The CDR3 protein is CASSPPPGSSNEKLFF. CDR3 coding DNA: TGCGCCAGCAGCCCCCCCCCAGGGAGTTCTAATGAAAAACTGTTTTTT. The chain recombines TRBV4-1 with TRBJ1-4; perhaps TRBD1 as D (5 bases). The CDR3 length is 16 residues. Looked up from germline, CDR1 is MGHRA and CDR2 is YSYEKL. The germline V and J ends were trimmed by 4 bases and 3 bases, with 15 bases remaining between them.

The chain employs TRBV29-1 and TRBJ2-1; maybe TRBD2 (6 bases). The germline V and J ends were trimmed by 2 bases and 4 bases, with 18 bases remaining between them. The CDR3 contains 16 residues. The germline CDR1 and CDR2 sequences are SQVTM and ANQGSEA. CDR3 region: CSVEYLAGRIYNEQFF. CDR3 nucleotides: TGCAGCGTTGAATACCTCGCGGGGCGAATTTACAATGAGCAGTTCTTC.

The V and J genes are TRBV7-8 and TRBJ2-7, with a tentative D call TRBD1 (6 bases). The CDR3 consists of 14 residues. The germline CDR1 and CDR2 sequences are SGHVS and FQNEAQ. Trimming left V 5 bases short and J 2 bases short, with 13 bases between. The CDR3 nucleotides are TGTGCCAGCAGCAGTCGGACAGCCACCTACGAGCAGTACTTC. Protein sequence: CASSSRTATYEQYF.

This clone was found a few times. The chain links TRBV18 to TRBJ1-1; possibly TRBD1 for D (5 bases). Germline CDR1 KGHSH, CDR2 LQKENI. CDR3 length: 16 amino acids. Trimming shortened V by 2 bases and J by 2 bases, and 15 bases separated the two germline ends. The CDR3 DNA reads TGTGCCAGCTCACCAGGGACCGGATCCTTCAACACTGAAGCTTTCTTT. Translating it yields CASSPGTGSFNTEAFF.

This clone appeared a few times. The chain is built from TRBV29-1 and TRBJ2-2; D unclear. The V gene's germline CDR1 is SQVTM and CDR2 ANQGSEA. This CDR3 has 13 amino acids. The V gene lost 5 bases and the J gene lost 1 base, with 8 bases spanning the gap. The CDR3 coding sequence is TGCAGCGTTTTGGTCGGGAACACCGGGGAGCTGTTTTTT. This codes for CSVLVGNTGELFF.

This clone rates as medium-sized (0.01 to 0.1%). The chain uses TRBV28 and TRBJ1-6; D may be TRBD1 (5 bases). Deletions cut 4 bases from V and 4 bases from J, with 11 bases between. Germline-derived CDR1 and CDR2 are MDHEN and SYDVKM. CDR3 length: 15 residues. The CDR3 protein is CASSSEGVYNSPLHF. The CDR3 DNA follows: TGTGCCAGCAGTTCCGAAGGGGTTTATAATTCACCCCTCCACTTT.

This clone was recorded a few times. This chain links TRBV18 with TRBJ1-5, with 9 bases identical to TRBD1. Per germline, CDR1 KGHSH and CDR2 LQKENI. This CDR3 has 16 amino acids. The V and J ends lost 5 bases and 4 bases, in that order; junction bases with no gene match: 9. CDR3 in DNA: TGTGCCAGCTCAGCTAGGGGGGGGACAGGGAATCAGCCCCAGCATTTT. It translates to CASSARGGTGNQPQHF. Based on the CDR3 plus reference TRBV18 and TRBJ1-5, the full variable domain is NAGVMQNPRHLVRRRGQEARLRCSPMKGHSHVYWYRQLPEEGLKFMVYLQKENIIDESGMPKERFSAEFPKEGPSILRIQQVVRGDSAAYFCASSARGGTGNQPQHFGDGTRLSIL.

This chain connects TRBV6-5 to TRBJ1-3, with a possible D match to TRBD1 (5 bases). The CDR3 has 15 amino acids. V lost 6 bases and J lost 2, with 14 bases in between. Germline lookup yields CDR1 MNHEY and CDR2 SVGAGI. CDR3 in DNA: TGTGCCAGCAGCCGCTTGGCGGGGGCTGGAAACACCATATATTTT. The encoded protein is CASSRLAGAGNTIYF.

The chain employs TRBV28 and TRBJ2-7; 7 bases align to TRBD2. Germline CDR1 MDHEN, CDR2 SYDVKM. V gave up 3 bases and J gave up 4 bases; unmatched junction bases: 12. The CDR3 consists of 16 residues. CDR3 sequence reads: CASSFGAGVVTYEQYF. The CDR3 DNA reads as TGTGCCAGCAGTTTTGGTGCGGGAGTTGTGACTTACGAGCAGTACTTC. Full variable domain (remainder filled in from reference TRBV28 and TRBJ2-7): DVKVTQSSRYLVKRTGEKVFLECVQDMDHENMFWYRQDPGLGLRLIYFSYDVKMKEKGDIPEGYSVSREKKERFSLILESASTNQTSMYLCASSFGAGVVTYEQYFGPGTRLTVT.

The chain uses TRBV4-1 and TRBJ2-1; D is unclear. Trimming cost V 0 bases and J 9 bases, with 12 bases left between them. Germline CDR1 reads MGHRA; CDR2 reads YSYEKL. The CDR3 runs 14 residues. CDR3 region: CASSQDSRDGEQFF. In nucleotides, the CDR3 is TGCGCCAGCAGCCAAGACTCTAGGGATGGTGAGCAGTTCTTC.